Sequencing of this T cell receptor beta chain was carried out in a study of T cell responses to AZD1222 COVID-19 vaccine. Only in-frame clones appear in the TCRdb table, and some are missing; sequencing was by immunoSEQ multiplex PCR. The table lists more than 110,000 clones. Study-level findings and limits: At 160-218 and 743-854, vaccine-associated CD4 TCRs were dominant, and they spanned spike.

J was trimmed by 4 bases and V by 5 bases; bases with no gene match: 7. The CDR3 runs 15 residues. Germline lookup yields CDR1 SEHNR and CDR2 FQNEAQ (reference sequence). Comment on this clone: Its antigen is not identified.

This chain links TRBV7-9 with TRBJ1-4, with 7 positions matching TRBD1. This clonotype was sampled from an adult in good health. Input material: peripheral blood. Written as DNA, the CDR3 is TGTGCCAGCAGCGCCTGGGACAGATTTAATGAAAAACTGTTTTTT. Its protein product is CASSAWDRFNEKLFF.